The clone carrying this T cell receptor beta chain was observed a handful of times. Its antigen is still unknown. Via MiXCR, TCRdb re-called the reads, giving one row per CDR3 protein. Among under 150,000 distinct CDR3 sequences listed, about 33% were seen once. CDR1 and CDR2 from the germline V gene are MNHEY and SVGEGT. The trim removed 4 bases at V and 2 bases at J, leaving 9 bases unmatched. The CDR3 is 17 residues long. This entry belongs to a study of T cell repertoires in cytomegalovirus infection. As for the study in general: Selection of CMV epitopes for the study included recently identified HLA-C-restricted and well-studied HLA-B-restricted ones.

Whole-study findings and limits: Clonotype analysis showed dominance of the ex vivo response by HLA-C-restricted CMV-specific TCR beta clonotypes.

This chain joins TRBV6-2 or TRBV6-3 and TRBJ2-1; 9 positions match TRBD1. This receptor was identified in a human donor in good health (CMV status not recorded). Some clones in this sample may be carry-over from other donors' samples. Sequenced here: CD8+ T cells from cultured PBMCs, sampled from culture after CMV antigen stimulation. CDR3 sequence: CASSLRRTGEPYNEQFF. CDR3 nucleotide sequence: TGTGCCAGCAGTTTGAGAAGGACAGGGGAGCCCTACAATGAGCAGTTCTTC.